What follows are 17 T cell receptor beta chains derived from one specimen sequenced in a study of blood T cell repertoires in COVID-19. Profiled with immunoSEQ multiplex PCR; TCRdb holds only in-frame clones, not every one. Here the sample spans a few hundred thousand clones, around 90% being singletons. The source material was PBMCs or T cells enriched from blood (not recorded which). These receptors were obtained from a woman younger than 45 who had recovered from COVID-19.

The chain couples TRBV18 to TRBJ2-3; TRBD1 aligns across 7 bases. Per the germline V gene, CDR1 is KGHSH and CDR2 is LQKENI. The CDR3 has 15 residues. The V segment lost 6 bases and the J segment 0 bases; nucleotides outside the gene matches: 6. CDR3 protein: CASSRDSGSTDTQYF. CDR3 nucleotides: TGTGCCAGCTCCCGGGACAGCGGAAGCACAGATACGCAGTATTTT.

V and J are TRBV19 and TRBJ1-6; 9 bases are shared with TRBD1. Germline V lookup: CDR1 LNHDA, CDR2 SQIVND (reference sequence). This CDR3 spans 19 amino acids. V lost 0 bases, J lost 8 bases, and 14 bases stayed unmatched. CDR3 amino acids: CASSIDQPIGQGIDSPLHF. The CDR3 DNA is TGTGCCAGTAGTATAGATCAACCTATTGGACAGGGGATCGATTCACCCCTCCACTTT.

The chain is built from TRBV2 and TRBJ1-6, with 9 positions matching TRBD1. V gave up 7 bases and J gave up 2 bases; unmatched junction bases: 3. Germline loops: CDR1 SNHLY, CDR2 FYNNEI. The CDR3 runs 15 residues. In DNA, the CDR3 is TGTGCCAGCATACGGGACAGGGCCTATAATTCACCCCTCCACTTT. Translation: CASIRDRAYNSPLHF.

The rearrangement joins TRBV9 to TRBJ2-7; D may be TRBD1 (6 bases). The V gene's germline CDR1 is SGDLS and CDR2 YYNGEE. The V end lost 0 bases, the J end lost 4 bases, and 8 bases lay between the germline ends. CDR3 length: 13 residues. The CDR3 bases are TGTGCCAGCAGCGTAGATAGGGGGTACGAGCAGTACTTC. Residues: CASSVDRGYEQYF.

The rearrangement uses TRBV5-1 and TRBJ2-5, with a weak D call TRBD2 (6 bases). This CDR3 comprises 13 residues. From germline, CDR1 is SGHRS and CDR2 YFSETQ. V lost 2 bases and J lost 4, with 9 bases in between. The DNA of the CDR3 is TGCGCCAGCAGCTTTTGGAGGGGAGAGACCCAGTACTTC. Its protein is CASSFWRGETQYF.

This clone was observed a single time. The chain carries TRBV2 and TRBJ2-2; 8 bases map to TRBD1. The CDR3 has 15 amino acids. Germline loops: CDR1 SNHLY, CDR2 FYNNEI. V lost 5 bases, J lost 1 base, and 3 bases stayed unmatched. CDR3 residues: CASSPDRGNTGELFF. CDR3 coding DNA: TGTGCCAGCAGTCCTGACAGGGGGAACACCGGGGAGCTGTTTTTT. Drawing the rest from reference TRBV2 and TRBJ2-2, the complete variable domain is EPEVTQTPSHQVTQMGQEVILRCVPISNHLYFYWYRQILGQKVEFLVSFYNNEISEKSEIFDDQFSVERPDGSNFTLKIRSTKLEDSAMYFCASSPDRGNTGELFFGEGSRLTVL.

This clone was counted only a few times. The chain has TRBV15 and TRBJ1-2, with 10 bases aligning to TRBD1. Germline V lookup: CDR1 LNHNV, CDR2 YYDKDF (reference sequence). CDR3 length: 14 amino acids. With 0 bases clipped from V and 7 bases from J, the junction kept 2 bases outside the gene matches. DNA for the CDR3: TGTGCCACCAGCAGAGAACGGACAGGGGGTGGCTACACCTTC. Translating gives CATSRERTGGGYTF.

The chain joins TRBV30 to TRBJ1-1, with a weak D call TRBD1 (6 bases). This CDR3 is built from 12 residues. Trimming pared 3 bases from V and 12 bases from J, leaving 17 bases between. Germline CDR1 reads GTSNPN; CDR2 reads SVGIG (reference sequence). For the CDR3, the DNA is TGTGCCTGGAGGTCCCTAACAGGGAAGACTTTCTTT. Its protein is CAWRSLTGKTFF.

The rearrangement joins TRBV9 to TRBJ1-6; no firm D call. The ends were cut back, 2 bases at V and 6 bases at J, with 6 bases in the middle. The CDR3 has 13 residues. Germline V CDR1 and CDR2: SGDLS, YYNGEE. The CDR3 spells CASSVGINSPLHF. CDR3 DNA sequence: TGTGCCAGCAGCGTCGGGATTAATTCACCCCTCCACTTT.

The J gene is TRBJ2-6, the V gene TRBV10-1; possible D gene TRBD1, 6 bases. From germline, CDR1 is WNHNN and CDR2 SYGVQD (reference sequence). The V end lost 3 bases, the J end lost 0 bases, and 12 bases lay between the germline ends. This CDR3 region has 17 residues. CDR3 amino acids: CASSEGGIGSGANVLTF. In nucleotides, the CDR3 is TGCGCCAGCAGTGAAGGGGGTATAGGCTCTGGGGCCAACGTCCTGACTTTC.

The chain employs TRBV27 and TRBJ1-4; D uncertain. The germline V gene has CDR1 MNHEY and CDR2 SMNVEV (reference sequence). V dropped 0 bases and J dropped 11 bases, with 16 bases sitting between them. The CDR3 is 15 amino acids. The CDR3 DNA reads TGTGCCAGCAGTTTATCGGCGGGTGAGATGGGGAAACTGTTTTTT. It translates to CASSLSAGEMGKLFF.

This chain uses TRBV11-2 with TRBJ1-1, with D maybe TRBD1 (5 bases). CDR3 size: 14 residues. The ends were cut back, 6 bases at V and 1 base at J, with 12 bases in the middle. Germline CDR1 reads SGHAT; CDR2 reads FQNNGV. The CDR3 DNA follows: TGTGCCAGCAGGTCGGCAAGGGGGAACACTGAAGCTTTCTTT. This gives the protein CASRSARGNTEAFF.

This clone showed up just once. This rearrangement joins TRBV2 to TRBJ1-5; the D gene is possibly TRBD1 (5 bases). The V gene's germline CDR1 is SNHLY and CDR2 FYNNEI. The germline V and J ends were trimmed by 5 bases and 0 bases, with 20 bases remaining between them. CDR3 length: 18 amino acids. The CDR3 loop reads CASSFDRDIFISNQPQHF. The CDR3, as DNA: TGTGCCAGCAGTTTCGACAGAGATATTTTTATTAGCAATCAGCCCCAGCATTTT.

This clone came up once. V gene TRBV6-6 combines with J gene TRBJ2-2, with TRBD1 matching over 10 bases. CDR1 is MNHNY, CDR2 SVGAGI, per germline (reference sequence). CDR3 length: 19 residues. Trimming cost V 6 bases and J 8 bases; bases outside gene matches: 21. The CDR3 region has the DNA TGTGCCAGCAGCTCAACAGGGACAGGGGATGCGGTGGGGTGGGGGGAGCTGTTTTTT. Protein product: CASSSTGTGDAVGWGELFF.

This chain connects TRBV7-8 to TRBJ2-4, with TRBD2 identical over 12 bases. Germline V CDR1 and CDR2: SGHVS, FQNEAQ. With V trimmed by 4 bases and J by 2 bases, 15 bases remained unmatched. This CDR3 contains 20 residues. The CDR3, as DNA: TGTGCCAGCAGCTCTACCCCGGGACTAGCGGGCCAAACTCCCAAAAACATTCAGTACTTC. Protein sequence: CASSSTPGLAGQTPKNIQYF.

In its sample, this clone was seen once. Other DNA sequences from this sample encode an identical CDR3 as well. The genes are TRBV27 and TRBJ2-7; D gene unclear. The germline V and J ends were trimmed by 5 bases and 2 bases, with 4 bases remaining between them. Germline values: CDR1 MNHEY, CDR2 SMNVEV (reference sequence). The CDR3 sequence is 11 residues long. The CDR3 loop reads CASSDTYEQYF. The CDR3 DNA follows: TGTGCCAGCAGTGACACCTACGAGCAGTACTTC.

The V and J genes are TRBV28 and TRBJ1-2; tentative D call: TRBD1 (6 bases). Germline CDR1 MDHEN, CDR2 SYDVKM. CDR3 length: 15 residues. Trimming stripped 7 bases from V and 4 bases from J, with 19 bases between. CDR3: CASTNYREGGYGYTF. DNA for the CDR3: TGTGCCAGCACCAACTATCGGGAGGGGGGCTATGGCTACACCTTC.